What follows are 3 T cell receptor beta chains derived from one specimen sequenced in a study of shared clonotypes between healthy human individuals. The naive CD8 fraction comprised CD45RO-negative cells positively selected for CCR7 and excluded terminally differentiated effector memory CD45RA+ cells. The method was immunoSEQ multiplex PCR; TCRdb's version includes in-frame clones alone and lacks a portion of them. The table records 2 million or so clones, over 85% of them present only once. Sequences were obtained from naive CD8+ T cells sorted from blood. These TCRs come from a man between 18 and 35 years old in good health.

This rearrangement joins TRBV30 to TRBJ1-1; D is unclear. This CDR3 has 19 amino acids. Trimming removed 3 bases at V and 0 bases at J, with 26 bases between. The V gene's germline CDR1 is GTSNPN and CDR2 SVGIG (reference sequence). CDR3 loop: CAWSHTFDVDPELNTEAFF. CDR3 DNA: TGTGCCTGGAGCCACACCTTCGACGTAGACCCTGAGTTGAACACTGAAGCTTTCTTT.

The chain carries TRBV19 and TRBJ2-7; possible D gene TRBD1, 6 bases. Trimming stripped 3 bases from V and 1 base from J, with 10 bases between. Looked up from germline, CDR1 is LNHDA and CDR2 is SQIVND (reference sequence). The CDR3 totals 14 residues. CDR3 bases: TGTGCCAGTAGTATGAAGGGGGAATCCTACGAGCAGTACTTC. Amino acid sequence: CASSMKGESYEQYF.

CDR3 bases: TGTGCCAGCAGCGCACCGGGGATAGCTGGCGCTTTCTTT. Encoded protein: CASSAPGIAGAFF. The J gene is TRBJ1-1, the V gene TRBV11-2; D call uncertain. Germline CDR1 is SGHAT and CDR2 is FQNNGV. With 5 bases removed from V and 11 bases from J, the gap between germline ends came to 18 bases. The CDR3 length is 13 residues.